This is a list of T cell receptor beta chains from one sample in a study of blood T cell repertoires in COVID-19. Here immunoSEQ multiplex PCR was the method, and the copy in TCRdb shows in-frame clones only, minus some. In the table there are approximately 11,000 clones, 70% to 90% of which are singletons. Sequenced input: peripheral blood. These receptors all stem from a middle-aged man with active COVID-19. Both conserved end residues are part of each CDR3. The D gene is left open where the match is weak. A row's size may be missing; if present it is once, few, many or a size class.

cdr3_aa: CASSLTLGGPDTQYF
cdr3_nt: TGTGCCAGCAGCCTGACCCTAGGGGGCCCAGATACGCAGTATTTT
v_call: TRBV7-3
d_call: TRBD1
clone_size: NA
j_call: TRBJ2-3

cdr3_aa: CARTPSGRYQETQYF
cdr3_nt: TGTGCCAGGACCCCTAGCGGGAGGTACCAAGAGACCCAGTACTTC
v_call: TRBV6-4
d_call: TRBD2
clone_size: NA
j_call: TRBJ2-5

cdr3_aa: CASSPRKEDTEAFF
cdr3_nt: TGTGCCAGCTCACCACGAAAGGAGGACACTGAAGCTTTCTTT
v_call: TRBV18
d_call: NA
clone_size: few
j_call: TRBJ1-1

cdr3_aa: CASSVAGVGTDTQYF
cdr3_nt: TGTGCCAGCAGCGTAGCGGGAGTTGGCACAGATACGCAGTATTTT
v_call: TRBV9
d_call: NA
clone_size: NA
j_call: TRBJ2-3

cdr3_aa: CATSDSSWGRRDF
cdr3_nt: TGTGCCACCAGTGATTCCTCCTGGGGCCGAAGGGACTTC
v_call: TRBV24-1
d_call: NA
clone_size: NA
j_call: TRBJ2-5

cdr3_aa: CASSYLLRSGIHEQYF
cdr3_nt: TGTGCCAGCAGTTACCTTCTTCGGAGCGGGATCCACGAGCAGTACTTC
v_call: TRBV6-5
d_call: TRBD2
clone_size: NA
j_call: TRBJ2-7

cdr3_aa: CASSQELLAGGEQYF
cdr3_nt: TGTGCCAGCAGCCAAGAGTTACTAGCGGGAGGGGAGCAGTACTTC
v_call: TRBV4-2
d_call: TRBD2
clone_size: NA
j_call: TRBJ2-7

cdr3_aa: CARGRSEFKNIQYF
cdr3_nt: TGTGCCAGGGGGAGATCCGAATTCAAAAACATTCAGTACTTC
v_call: TRBV2
d_call: NA
clone_size: once
j_call: TRBJ2-4

cdr3_aa: CASSLGLAGHSEQFF
cdr3_nt: TGTGCCAGCAGTTTAGGACTAGCGGGGCACAGTGAGCAGTTCTTC
v_call: TRBV27
d_call: TRBD2
clone_size: NA
j_call: TRBJ2-1

cdr3_aa: CASTHRNSYNEQFF
cdr3_nt: TGTGCCAGCACCCACAGGAACTCCTACAATGAGCAGTTCTTC
v_call: TRBV6-6
d_call: NA
clone_size: NA
j_call: TRBJ2-1

cdr3_aa: CASSVGGLNPSYEQYF
cdr3_nt: TGTGCCAGCAGCGTAGGGGGACTAAACCCCTCCTACGAGCAGTACTTC
v_call: TRBV9
d_call: TRBD2
clone_size: NA
j_call: TRBJ2-7

cdr3_aa: CASSPPQSLRGRQEQYF
cdr3_nt: TGTGCCAGCAGCCCCCCCCAGTCCCTCAGGGGGCGTCAAGAGCAGTACTTC
v_call: TRBV7-9
d_call: TRBD1
clone_size: once
j_call: TRBJ2-7

cdr3_aa: CASSLDEPGIQFEQFF
cdr3_nt: TGTGCCAGCAGCTTAGATGAGCCGGGAATACAATTTGAGCAGTTCTTC
v_call: TRBV11-3
d_call: NA
clone_size: medium-sized
j_call: TRBJ2-1

cdr3_aa: CASSLDGQSYEQYF
cdr3_nt: TGCGCCAGCAGCTTGGATGGACAGTCCTACGAGCAGTACTTC
v_call: TRBV5-1
d_call: NA
clone_size: NA
j_call: TRBJ2-7

cdr3_aa: CASSLTWGTYEQYF
cdr3_nt: TGTGCCAGCAGCCTCACGTGGGGCACCTACGAGCAGTACTTC
v_call: TRBV7-9
d_call: NA
clone_size: NA
j_call: TRBJ2-7

cdr3_aa: CASSMGLGRSYEQYF
cdr3_nt: TGTGCCAGTAGTATGGGCTTAGGCCGCTCCTACGAGCAGTACTTC
v_call: TRBV19
d_call: NA
clone_size: NA
j_call: TRBJ2-7

cdr3_aa: CASRKPGQGETQYF
cdr3_nt: TGTGCCAGCAGAAAACCGGGACAGGGGGAAACCCAGTACTTC
v_call: TRBV2
d_call: TRBD1
clone_size: NA
j_call: TRBJ2-5

cdr3_aa: CASSVGSSYNEQFF
cdr3_nt: TGTGCCAGCAGCGTAGGGAGCTCCTACAATGAGCAGTTCTTC
v_call: TRBV9
d_call: NA
clone_size: NA
j_call: TRBJ2-1